One sample yielded the 32 T cell receptor beta chains listed below, sequenced in a study of metastatic and nonmetastatic thyroid tumors. Until they underwent thyroid surgery, no patient had received any treatment. TCRdb re-called the PCR reads via MiXCR. The repertoire consists of about 45,000 clones, with 4% occurring once and the leading ten covering roughly 9.8%. Specimen: blood. These receptors all stem from a female donor with papillary thyroid cancer or a benign thyroid nodule (not recorded which). Some clones in this sample may be carry-over from other donors' samples.

This clone was picked up a small number of times. Being one base from a much bigger clone, this may be a read error. The rearrangement uses TRBV7-3 and TRBJ2-3; the D call may be TRBD1 or TRBD2 (5 bases each). The germline V gene has CDR1 SGHTA and CDR2 FQGTGA. Between the trimmed V and J ends, which lost 3 bases and 4 bases, there was a span of 14 bases. This CDR3 region has 15 residues. CDR3 DNA sequence: TGTGCCAGCAGCTTCCTATTAGTGGGACCAGATACGCAGTATTTT. Amino acids: CASSFLLVGPDTQYF.

This clone was counted many times. This sequence joins TRBV3-1 and TRBJ2-2; no clear D gene. This CDR3 is 12 amino acids long. Germline CDR1 is LGHDT and CDR2 is YNNKEL (reference sequence). V shed 0 bases and J shed 7 bases, with 3 bases lying between them. The CDR3 DNA sequence: TGTGCCAGCAGCCAAGATATCGGGGAGCTGTTTTTT. Translated, it gives CASSQDIGELFF.

The CDR3 bases are TGTGCCAGCAGTCCCTTCCAGGTCAACTATGGCTACACCTTC. It codes for CASSPFQVNYGYTF. The rearrangement uses TRBV28 and TRBJ1-2; D unresolved. V was trimmed by 5 bases and J by 2 bases, leaving 12 bases between them. The CDR3 runs to 14 residues. Germline V CDR1 and CDR2: MDHEN, SYDVKM.

This clone turned up a few times. Given a much more abundant clone one base away, this may be a read error. J is TRBJ2-5 and V is TRBV5-1, with 8 nucleotides matching TRBD2. The V and J ends lost 0 bases and 5 bases, in that order; junction bases with no gene match: 6. This CDR3 is 15 amino acids long. CDR1 and CDR2 (germline): SGHRS, YFSETQ. This chain's CDR3 is CASSLEAGGLETQYF. The CDR3 region has the DNA TGCGCCAGCAGCTTGGAGGCGGGGGGTCTGGAGACCCAGTACTTC.

CDR3 amino acids: CASSLAGGADTEAFF. Written as DNA, the CDR3 is TGCGCCAGCAGCTTGGCCGGGGGGGCGGACACTGAAGCTTTCTTT. The chain joins TRBV5-1 to TRBJ1-1, with D possibly matching TRBD1 (6 bases). V lost 0 bases, J lost 3 bases, and 12 bases lay in between. CDR1 is SGHRS, CDR2 YFSETQ, per germline. The CDR3 loop spans 15 amino acids.

Points on this clone: A much larger clone lies a single base off, so this may be a read error. CDR3 coding DNA: TGCGCCAGCAGTGAGTATACAGACACTGAACCTTTCTTT. Translated, it gives CASSEYTDTEPFF. The chain carries TRBV10-1 and TRBJ1-1; D unclear. There are 13 residues in the CDR3. The germline V gene has CDR1 WNHNN and CDR2 SYGVQD (reference sequence).

This clone was detected ten times or more. The chain combines TRBV11-2 with TRBJ1-1; D might be TRBD1 (5 bases). This CDR3 spans 14 amino acids. Germline loops: CDR1 SGHAT, CDR2 FQNNGV. Trimming took off 3 bases at V and 0 bases at J, with 8 bases between the two ends. CDR3 sequence (DNA): TGTGCCAGCAGCTTTCGGGGCTTGAACACTGAAGCTTTCTTT. Protein product: CASSFRGLNTEAFF.

This clone was seen more than once but under ten times. One junction end does not reproduce the germline sequence, and a read error may be involved. The sample has other DNA sequences that encode this CDR3 too. The V and J genes are TRBV6-1 and TRBJ2-5; 7 bases line up with TRBD1. The CDR3 contains 15 residues. Germline CDR1 is MNHNS and CDR2 is SASEGT. This chain's CDR3 is CASSASPTGSETQYF. In DNA form, the CDR3 reads TGTGCCAGTAGTGCCTCCCCGACAGGGTCTGAGACCCAGTACTTC.

This clone was seen many times. This chain joins TRBV11-2 and TRBJ1-3; TRBD1 is a possible D gene (5 bases). The CDR3 has 15 residues. Deletions cut 5 bases from V and 0 bases from J, with 11 bases between. Germline lookup yields CDR1 SGHAT and CDR2 FQNNGV. CDR3 nucleotides: TGTGCCAGCAGCCCCCGGGACTACTCTGGAAACACCATATATTTT. This translates into CASSPRDYSGNTIYF.

This clone was detected ten times or more. The J gene is TRBJ2-1, the V gene TRBV24-1; D possibly corresponds to TRBD1 (6 bases). Deletions cut 0 bases from V and 0 bases from J, with 11 bases between. The V gene's germline CDR1 is KGHDR and CDR2 SFDVKD. This CDR3 has 17 amino acids. Written as DNA, the CDR3 is TGTGCCACCAGTGATTTGGGGACACCAAGCTCCTACAATGAGCAGTTCTTC. Translated, it gives CATSDLGTPSSYNEQFF.

V is TRBV28 and J is TRBJ1-6; D gene unclear. V lost 5 bases and J 2 bases, leaving 16 bases between the germline ends. There are 17 residues in the CDR3. Germline CDR1 reads MDHEN; CDR2 reads SYDVKM. The CDR3 bases are TGTGCCAGCAGTGCACTCGCCGGGGTAACCTATAATTCACCCCTCCACTTT. Translated: CASSALAGVTYNSPLHF.

This clone was observed a handful of times. The chain joins TRBV2 to TRBJ1-5, with D perhaps TRBD1 (6 bases). This CDR3 has 13 residues. Germline values: CDR1 SNHLY, CDR2 FYNNEI. V lost 6 bases and J 10 bases, leaving 16 bases between the germline ends. The CDR3 bases are TGTGCCAGCAGCGCAGGGACATGGCATCCCCAGCATTTT. It specifies CASSAGTWHPQHF.

This clone showed up many times. The rearrangement uses TRBV10-3 and TRBJ1-1; D possibly corresponds to TRBD1 (5 bases). Trimming shortened V by 4 bases and J by 2 bases, and 8 bases separated the two germline ends. This CDR3 has 13 amino acids. The germline CDR1 and CDR2 sequences are ENHRY and SYGVKD. The DNA for the CDR3 is TGTGCCATCAGTGGAGGACAAAACACTGAAGCTTTCTTT. It encodes CAISGGQNTEAFF.

This clone showed up just a few times. V is TRBV6-2 or TRBV6-3 and J is TRBJ1-2; possible D gene TRBD1, 6 bases. The CDR3 runs 14 residues. Germline V gene data show CDR1 as MNHEY and CDR2 as SVGEGT. V was cut by 5 bases and J by 6 bases, with 16 bases left in between. The DNA of the CDR3 is TGTGCCAGCAGTCCACTCCGGGACATGAATGGCTACACCTTC. Its translation is CASSPLRDMNGYTF.

J is TRBJ1-4 and V is TRBV6-1; D not resolved. With 2 bases removed from V and 8 bases from J, the gap between germline ends came to 9 bases. The V gene's germline CDR1 is MNHNS and CDR2 SASEGT. The CDR3 sequence is 13 residues long. CDR3 residues: CASSEPGPEKLFF. The CDR3 coding sequence is TGTGCCAGCAGTGAACCGGGCCCAGAAAAACTGTTTTTT.

This clone has a handful of counts. V gene TRBV24-1 combines with J gene TRBJ2-2, with D unclear. Trimming removed 0 bases at V and 13 bases at J, with 14 bases between. This CDR3 has 14 amino acids. CDR1 is KGHDR, CDR2 SFDVKD, per germline. The CDR3 protein is CATSDLQVHPVLFF. CDR3 DNA: TGTGCCACCAGTGATTTGCAGGTACATCCGGTGCTGTTTTTT.

There are a few counts of this clone. One end of the junction is discordant with germline, which a read error may explain. J is TRBJ2-2 and V is TRBV25-1; D gene ambiguous. The CDR3 length is 14 residues. The V gene's germline CDR1 is MGHDK and CDR2 SYGVNS. The CDR3 reads CAISADTDTGELFF. Written as DNA, the CDR3 is TGTGCCATCAGTGCCGACACGGACACCGGGGAGCTGTTTTTT.

Remarks on this clone: A much bigger clone sits one base away, suggesting this may be a read error. Other nucleotide sequences from this sample produce the same CDR3. The genes are TRBV30 and TRBJ2-1; 8 nucleotides match TRBD2. This CDR3 spans 14 amino acids. Germline CDR1 and CDR2: GTSNPN and SVGIG (reference sequence). This CDR3 is CAWSVGLARVEQFF. For the CDR3, the DNA is TGTGCTTGGAGTGTAGGACTAGCTAGGGTTGAGCAGTTCTTC.

This clone appeared a few times. This rearrangement joins TRBV7-9 to TRBJ1-2; 8 nucleotides match TRBD1. With 7 bases clipped from V and 7 bases from J, the junction kept 20 bases outside the gene matches. The germline CDR1 and CDR2 sequences are SEHNR and FQNEAQ (reference sequence). This CDR3 contains 17 residues. The DNA for the CDR3 is TGTGCCAGCACCCCAACAGGGGGAGGGCTTATTGGCTGTGGCTACACCTTC. It codes for CASTPTGGGLIGCGYTF.

This clone was seen ten or more times. V usage is TRBV12-3 or TRBV12-4 and J usage is TRBJ1-2; 8 nucleotides agree with TRBD1. The V segment lost 6 bases and the J segment 4 bases; nucleotides outside the gene matches: 7. This CDR3 is 14 amino acids long. For the CDR3, the DNA is TGTGCCAGCAGACCTGACAGGGGCGGCTATGGCTACACCTTC. Its protein is CASRPDRGGYGYTF.

In its sample, this clone was seen many times. The V and J genes are TRBV15 and TRBJ2-5; a possible D gene is TRBD2 (6 bases). The ends were cut back, 3 bases at V and 5 bases at J, with 10 bases in the middle. Germline CDR1 reads LNHNV; CDR2 reads YYDKDF (reference sequence). The CDR3 runs to 13 residues. The CDR3 sequence is CATSRARGETQYF. In DNA form, the CDR3 reads TGTGCCACCAGCAGGGCTCGGGGGGAGACCCAGTACTTC.

This clone came up many times. The rearrangement joins TRBV7-2 to TRBJ2-5; 9 bases are a match to TRBD1. The J segment lost 4 bases and the V segment lost 6 bases, leaving 12 bases of the junction unmatched. Germline V gene sequence: CDR1 SGHTA, CDR2 FQGNSA. The CDR3 is made up of 16 amino acids. CDR3: CASSSGTGSILETQYF. Written as DNA, the CDR3 is TGTGCCAGCAGTTCCGGGACAGGGAGTATTTTAGAGACCCAGTACTTC.

By share of the sample, this clone is medium-sized. The chain has TRBV11-3 and TRBJ2-1; 12 nucleotides match TRBD2. Germline assignment: CDR1 SGHNT and CDR2 YENEEA. With 3 bases clipped from V and 7 bases from J, the junction kept 4 bases outside the gene matches. The length of the CDR3 is 15 residues. The DNA of the CDR3 is TGTGCCAGCAGCTTCCGGACTAGCGGGGAGAATGAGCAGTTCTTC. It encodes CASSFRTSGENEQFF.

This clone was counted a few times. V and J are TRBV11-2 and TRBJ2-5, with 7 bases matching TRBD1. The CDR3 covers 16 residues. V lost 4 bases to trimming and J lost 0 bases; unmatched junction nucleotides: 8. Looked up from germline, CDR1 is SGHAT and CDR2 is FQNNGV. Here the CDR3 reads CASSSVGTGDQETQYF. The CDR3 DNA is TGTGCCAGCAGCTCGGTCGGCACAGGGGACCAAGAGACCCAGTACTTC.

This clone has just a few counts. The V and J genes are TRBV6-8 and TRBJ1-2; no reliable D call. V was pared by 2 bases and J by 5 bases, with 9 bases between. The CDR3 consists of 13 residues. Germline CDR1 reads MNHGY; CDR2 reads SAAAGT. CDR3 protein: CASSYRVTYGYTF. CDR3 DNA: TGTGCCAGCAGTTACAGGGTTACTTATGGCTACACCTTC.

This clone was recorded many times. The chain combines TRBV3-1 with TRBJ2-7; D may be TRBD2 (5 bases). The CDR3 runs to 12 residues. V lost 3 bases, J lost 3 bases, and 6 bases lay in between. Germline values: CDR1 LGHDT, CDR2 YNNKEL (reference sequence). The CDR3 here is CASSQAGYEQYF. The DNA of the CDR3 is TGTGCCAGCAGCCAGGCGGGCTACGAGCAGTACTTC.

In this sample, this clone turned up many times. The rearrangement links TRBV30 to TRBJ2-5; D ambiguous. Trimming left V 0 bases short and J 2 bases short, with 10 bases between. The CDR3 spans 14 residues. Germline CDR1 reads GTSNPN; CDR2 reads SVGIG (reference sequence). CDR3: CAWSVGISQETQYF. Here the CDR3 DNA reads TGTGCCTGGAGTGTTGGAATTTCTCAAGAGACCCAGTACTTC.

The V call is TRBV20-1, the J call TRBJ2-7; D call uncertain. Between the trimmed V and J ends, which lost 0 bases and 2 bases, there was a span of 8 bases. CDR3 length: 13 residues. Germline-derived CDR1 and CDR2 are DFQATT and SNEGSKA (reference sequence). CDR3 in DNA: TGCAGTGCTAGAGATGAGTACACCTACGAGCAGTACTTC. Residues: CSARDEYTYEQYF.

As for this clone: A much larger clone lies a single base off, so this may be a read error. The rearrangement links TRBV3-1 to TRBJ2-2, with D possibly TRBD2 on 6 matching bases. V was clipped by 9 bases and J by 6 bases, with 23 bases between them. The CDR3 contains 16 residues. The germline CDR1 and CDR2 sequences are LGHDT and YNNKEL (reference sequence). For the CDR3, the DNA is TGTGCCAGACAACGCCGGGACTCCGACTTTGCCGGGGAGCTGTTTTTT. It specifies CARQRRDSDFAGELFF.

This clone appeared many times. This chain links TRBV12-3 or TRBV12-4 with TRBJ2-1; D call uncertain. The CDR3 is 16 residues long. V was pared by 7 bases and J by 0 bases, with 16 bases between. The CDR3 DNA reads as TGTGCCAGCAACATTCGGACGGGTAGCTCCTACAATGAGCAGTTCTTC. Amino acids: CASNIRTGSSYNEQFF.

The table lists this clone with a few counts. With a much larger clone just one base away, this may be a read error. This specimen includes other DNA sequences encoding the same CDR3. The chain has TRBV2 and TRBJ1-1, with D perhaps matching TRBD1 (6 bases). CDR3 size: 14 residues. The germline CDR1 and CDR2 sequences are SNHLY and FYNNEI. CDR3 nucleotides: TGTGCCAGCAGTCGGGACACCATGAACACCGAAGCTTTCTTT. Its protein is CASSRDTMNTEAFF.

This clone was observed at least ten times. The J gene is TRBJ2-7, the V gene TRBV11-1; D ambiguous. The germline V and J ends were trimmed by 3 bases and 4 bases, with 10 bases remaining between them. Germline CDR1 SGHAT, CDR2 FQDESV (reference sequence). This CDR3 region has 13 residues. CDR3 coding DNA: TGTGCCAGCAGCTTGACGCGGCAATACGAGCAGTACTTC. This sequence encodes CASSLTRQYEQYF.